This entry lists 5 T cell receptor beta chains sequenced from one sample in a study of shared clonotypes between healthy human individuals (dated by TCRdb to about 2020). The library relied on the immunoSEQ multiplex PCR assay. As stored in TCRdb, this immuneACCESS dataset retains in-frame rearrangements with V and J assigned. A fraction of the clones does not appear; measured against another copy, unresolved V genes explain less than half of the discrepancy, and the remainder lacks a known reason. Here the sample has 650,000 to 750,000 clones; approximately 75% occur a single time. About 1.7% of the sample is in the top ten clones. The source material was memory CD4+ T cells sorted from blood. The cell subset or site label for this specimen denotes: CD45RA-negative fraction. Receptors originate from a woman between 25 and 40 years old in good health.

The V call is TRBV5-4, the J call TRBJ1-5; tentatively, D is TRBD1 (6 bases). The CDR3 runs to 15 residues. Germline V gene sequence: CDR1 SGHNT, CDR2 YYREEE (reference sequence). With 4 bases removed from V and 9 bases from J, the gap between germline ends came to 20 bases. The CDR3, as DNA: TGTGCCAGCAGCCGGGGGGATCAGGGGTTGAGGCCCCAGCATTTT. This translates into CASSRGDQGLRPQHF.

In its sample, this clone was seen a few times. The J gene is TRBJ2-7, the V gene TRBV6-1; D is possibly TRBD2 (6 bases). V lost 2 bases to trimming and J lost 1 base, with 18 bases between them. Germline CDR1 is MNHNS and CDR2 is SASEGT. The CDR3 totals 17 residues. The CDR3 nucleotides are TGTGCCAGCAGTGAATCCACAGCTGGACGGGGGTCCTACGAGCAGTACTTC. Translation: CASSESTAGRGSYEQYF.

The sample holds one count of this clone. The V call is TRBV28, the J call TRBJ1-2; D is uncertain. The V gene lost 1 base and the J gene lost 4 bases, with 10 bases spanning the gap. This CDR3 is built from 14 residues. Per germline, CDR1 MDHEN and CDR2 SYDVKM. The CDR3 nucleotides read TGTGCCAGCAGTTTATTTCGGCAGCCCTATGGCTACACCTTC. It translates to CASSLFRQPYGYTF.

The chain employs TRBV28 and TRBJ1-1; D is perhaps TRBD1 (5 bases). Looked up from germline, CDR1 is MDHEN and CDR2 is SYDVKM. This CDR3 has 14 amino acids. V dropped 7 bases and J dropped 5 bases, with 17 bases sitting between them. The CDR3 here is CASTPSGRATEAFF. The DNA of the CDR3 is TGTGCCAGCACTCCGTCCGGCAGGGCAACTGAAGCTTTCTTT.

This sequence joins TRBV2 and TRBJ2-7; D not certain. Per the germline V gene, CDR1 is SNHLY and CDR2 is FYNNEI. CDR3 length equals 16 residues. V gave up 3 bases and J gave up 0 bases, with 15 bases separating them. CDR3 sequence: CASSDPGGRSSYEQYF. CDR3 coding DNA: TGTGCCAGCAGTGACCCCGGTGGCAGGAGCTCCTACGAGCAGTACTTC.